The 28 T cell receptor beta chains reported below all come from one sample, sequenced in a study of T cell responses to AZD1222 COVID-19 vaccine. Sequencing used immunoSEQ multiplex PCR; TCRdb keeps in-frame clones, though not all of them. The data contain some 150,000 clones, approximately 95% of them singletons. Sequenced here: peripheral blood, sampled on day 0 of MenACWY control vaccination. The receptors here all came from an adult in good health.

This chain uses TRBV27 with TRBJ1-2; D might be TRBD1 (6 bases). This CDR3 spans 13 amino acids. V lost 3 bases to trimming and J lost 4 bases, with 9 bases between them. CDR1 and CDR2 (germline): MNHEY, SMNVEV (reference sequence). The CDR3 nucleotides are TGTGCCAGCAGTTTTCAGGACAGCTATGGCTACACCTTC. Translated: CASSFQDSYGYTF.

The CDR3, as DNA: TGCGCCAGCAGCTTCCTGACCGGGACAGGAGACACTGAAGCTTTCTTT. This gives the protein CASSFLTGTGDTEAFF. The rearrangement links TRBV5-1 to TRBJ1-1, with TRBD1 matching 8 bases. The germline V gene encodes CDR1 SGHRS and CDR2 YFSETQ. V gave up 2 bases and J gave up 3 bases; unmatched junction bases: 9. This CDR3 is 16 amino acids long.

The CDR3 nucleotides are TGTGCCAGTAGCAATGGGATGGTTGAGCAGTTCTTC. Encoded protein: CASSNGMVEQFF. This chain connects TRBV19 to TRBJ2-1, with unresolved D. The CDR3 contains 12 residues. With 6 bases removed from V and 9 bases from J, the gap between germline ends came to 12 bases. Germline V gene data show CDR1 as LNHDA and CDR2 as SQIVND (reference sequence).

V usage is TRBV2 and J usage is TRBJ2-5; TRBD2 aligns across 9 bases. CDR1 is SNHLY, CDR2 FYNNEI, per germline. J lost 7 bases, V lost 1 base, and 1 base had no gene match. The CDR3 contains 13 residues. The chain's CDR3 is CASSEGAGGTQYF. CDR3 nucleotides: TGTGCCAGCAGTGAAGGAGCGGGGGGGACCCAGTACTTC.

The chain joins TRBV13 to TRBJ2-2; TRBD2 aligns across 7 bases. CDR3 length: 14 residues. CDR1 PRHDT and CDR2 FYEKMQ come from the germline V gene (reference sequence). V dropped 6 bases and J dropped 4; count of bases not matched to a gene: 5. In nucleotides, the CDR3 is TGTGCCAGCAGACCGGGAGGCGGCACCGGGGAGCTGTTTTTT. This sequence encodes CASRPGGGTGELFF. The full variable domain, with the rest looked up from reference TRBV13 and TRBJ2-2, is AAGVIQSPRHLIKEKRETATLKCYPIPRHDTVYWYQQGPGQDPQFLISFYEKMQSDKGSIPDRFSAQQFSDYHSELNMSSLELGDSALYFCASRPGGGTGELFFGEGSRLTVL.

The chain uses TRBV5-1 and TRBJ1-1; D is possibly TRBD1 (5 bases). CDR3 length equals 14 residues. Trimming stripped 4 bases from V and 6 bases from J, with 16 bases between. Per the germline V gene, CDR1 is SGHRS and CDR2 is YFSETQ. In nucleotides, the CDR3 is TGCGCCAGCAGCGTGATAAGGGGAGATCCTGAAGCTTTCTTT. Protein: CASSVIRGDPEAFF.

The chain joins TRBV6-5 to TRBJ1-5; D may be TRBD1 (6 bases). The CDR3 consists of 14 residues. The V end was cut by 6 bases, the J end by 5 bases, with 14 bases between. Per the germline V gene, CDR1 is MNHEY and CDR2 is SVGAGI. The CDR3 DNA reads as TGTGCCAGCAGGGGGGGCCGAGGGTATCAGCCCCAGCATTTT. Translated: CASRGGRGYQPQHF.

The sample holds one count of this clone. The rearrangement joins TRBV11-2 to TRBJ1-1, with 8 nucleotides matching TRBD1. Germline V gene data show CDR1 as SGHAT and CDR2 as FQNNGV. V lost 6 bases and J lost 6; bases outside the gene matches: 3. This CDR3 region has 12 residues. The CDR3 here is CASSQQGAEAFF. The CDR3 DNA reads as TGTGCCAGCAGTCAACAGGGGGCTGAAGCTTTCTTT. The full variable domain, completed using reference TRBV11-2 and TRBJ1-1, is EAGVAQSPRYKIIEKRQSVAFWCNPISGHATLYWYQQILGQGPKLLIQFQNNGVVDDSQLPKDRFSAERLKGVDSTLKIQPAKLEDSAVYLCASSQQGAEAFFGQGTRLTVV.

The sample holds one count of this clone. The chain uses TRBV6-2 or TRBV6-3 and TRBJ1-2, with 10 bases matching TRBD1. Losses at the gene ends were 2 bases for V and 5 bases for J; bases not matched to a gene: 5. The CDR3 loop spans 15 amino acids. Per germline, CDR1 MNHEY and CDR2 SVGEGT. CDR3 residues: CASSYPRTGGYGYTF. DNA for the CDR3: TGTGCCAGCAGTTACCCACGGACAGGGGGTTATGGCTACACCTTC.

V gene TRBV6-5 combines with J gene TRBJ1-2, with TRBD1 identical over 8 bases. J gave up 3 bases and V 5 bases, and 5 bases lay outside the gene matches. Per germline, CDR1 MNHEY and CDR2 SVGAGI. This CDR3 has 14 residues. The CDR3 is CASSQTGGDYGYTF. The CDR3, as DNA: TGTGCCAGCAGTCAAACAGGGGGTGACTATGGCTACACCTTC.

The rearrangement uses TRBV9 and TRBJ1-1; TRBD1 matches at 8 bases. Trimming removed 2 bases from V and 1 base from J; junction bases left unmatched: 4. Germline-derived CDR1 and CDR2 are SGDLS and YYNGEE. This CDR3 comprises 15 residues. In DNA form, the CDR3 reads TGTGCCAGCAGCGTTTCCGGGACAGGGAACACTGAAGCTTTCTTT. Its protein is CASSVSGTGNTEAFF.

The chain couples TRBV6-4 to TRBJ2-1; 7 nucleotides align to TRBD2. J was trimmed by 8 bases and V by 5 bases; bases with no gene match: 12. The CDR3 extends over 15 amino acids. Germline values: CDR1 MRHNA, CDR2 SNTAGT. CDR3 nucleotides: TGTGCCAGCAGTTTAGGATCGGGCGGGAGTGATGAGCAGTTCTTC. Translation gives CASSLGSGGSDEQFF.

The chain is built from TRBV5-5 and TRBJ1-1; 8 bases map to TRBD1. Trimming removed 1 base from V and 10 bases from J; junction bases left unmatched: 9. Germline lookup yields CDR1 SGHKS and CDR2 YYEKEE (reference sequence). This CDR3 spans 14 amino acids. CDR3 sequence: CASSLSRDRLGAFF. CDR3 nucleotide sequence: TGTGCCAGCAGCTTGTCCCGGGACAGGTTGGGAGCTTTCTTT.

The CDR3 nucleotides are TGTGCCAGCTCACTTGACAGGTTAACCTACGAGCAGTACTTC. Translating it yields CASSLDRLTYEQYF. The chain uses TRBV18 and TRBJ2-7; possibly TRBD1 for D (6 bases). Germline CDR1 is KGHSH and CDR2 is LQKENI. Trimming removed 4 bases at V and 2 bases at J, with 12 bases between. CDR3 length: 14 residues.

This chain connects TRBV25-1 to TRBJ2-7; 8 bases are a match to TRBD2. With 1 base clipped from V and 9 bases from J, the junction kept 2 bases outside the gene matches. This CDR3 is 12 amino acids long. Germline loops: CDR1 MGHDK, CDR2 SYGVNS. In DNA, the CDR3 is TGTGCCAGCAGTGAATCGGGGGGGTGGCAGTACTTC. Amino acids: CASSESGGWQYF.

The J gene is TRBJ2-1, the V gene TRBV7-2, with D tentatively TRBD2 (5 bases). V lost 5 bases and J lost 0, with 14 bases in between. The germline V gene encodes CDR1 SGHTA and CDR2 FQGNSA. CDR3 length equals 16 residues. CDR3 bases: TGTGCCAGCAGCCTGAGGACTTCCTACTCCTACAATGAGCAGTTCTTC. Its translation: CASSLRTSYSYNEQFF.

This chain uses TRBV9 with TRBJ2-1; 8 nucleotides align to TRBD2. This CDR3 region has 15 residues. The junction had 7 bases not matched to a gene; V was cut back by 3 bases and J by 5 bases. Germline CDR1 SGDLS, CDR2 YYNGEE. The CDR3 region has the DNA TGTGCCAGCAGCGCCCGGACTAGCCCCAACAATGAGCAGTTCTTC. The encoded protein is CASSARTSPNNEQFF.

This rearrangement joins TRBV9 to TRBJ2-1; 7 bases align to TRBD2. The CDR3 is 15 amino acids. In germline, CDR1 is SGDLS, CDR2 YYNGEE. Trimming removed 0 bases from V and 8 bases from J; junction bases left unmatched: 8. The CDR3 is CASSVAWGGKDEQFF. As DNA, the CDR3 is TGTGCCAGCAGCGTAGCTTGGGGGGGGAAGGATGAGCAGTTCTTC. Complete variable domain (other parts from reference TRBV9 and TRBJ2-1): DSGVTQTPKHLITATGQRVTLRCSPRSGDLSVYWYQQSLDQGLQFLIQYYNGEERAKGNILERFSAQQFPDLHSELNLSSLELGDSALYFCASSVAWGGKDEQFFGPGTRLTVL.

This clone was observed a few times. The chain combines TRBV27 with TRBJ2-6, with a weak D call TRBD2 (6 bases). Trimming took off 5 bases at V and 0 bases at J, with 11 bases between the two ends. The length of the CDR3 is 16 residues. The germline V gene has CDR1 MNHEY and CDR2 SMNVEV (reference sequence). The DNA of the CDR3 is TGTGCCAGCAGTCCCTGGGGAGGCTCTGGGGCCAACGTCCTGACTTTC. Translated, it gives CASSPWGGSGANVLTF.

The chain couples TRBV28 to TRBJ1-5, with 8 bases identical to TRBD1. V was pared by 5 bases and J by 3 bases, with 12 bases of the junction left unmatched. This CDR3 comprises 17 residues. From germline, CDR1 is MDHEN and CDR2 SYDVKM. CDR3 coding DNA: TGTGCCAGCAGTCCCCACTTTGGCAGGGGGCCCAATCAGCCCCAGCATTTT. Translated, it gives CASSPHFGRGPNQPQHF. The full variable domain, its missing parts supplied by reference TRBV28 and TRBJ1-5, is DVKVTQSSRYLVKRTGEKVFLECVQDMDHENMFWYRQDPGLGLRLIYFSYDVKMKEKGDIPEGYSVSREKKERFSLILESASTNQTSMYLCASSPHFGRGPNQPQHFGDGTRLSIL.

This chain connects TRBV5-5 to TRBJ2-1; 11 bases fit TRBD2. The ends lost 4 bases at V and 8 bases at J; junction bases unmatched: 14. CDR1 SGHKS and CDR2 YYEKEE come from the germline V gene (reference sequence). There are 17 residues in the CDR3. CDR3 sequence reads: CASSLILAGGAGHEQFF. The CDR3 DNA reads TGTGCCAGCAGCCTTATTTTAGCGGGAGGGGCCGGGCATGAGCAGTTCTTC.

This clone was observed once. The J gene is TRBJ2-4, the V gene TRBV5-6; D is unclear. The ends were cut back, 0 bases at V and 7 bases at J, with 17 bases in the middle. CDR3 length equals 16 residues. CDR1 is SGHDT, CDR2 YYEEEE, per germline. CDR3 loop: CASSLVLDGLGNIQYF. The CDR3 bases are TGTGCCAGCAGCTTGGTTCTAGACGGTTTGGGGAACATTCAGTACTTC.

The V call is TRBV6-5, the J call TRBJ1-2; 9 positions match TRBD1. The J segment lost 7 bases and the V segment lost 6 bases, leaving 6 bases of the junction unmatched. The CDR3 totals 13 residues. The germline gives CDR1 MNHEY, CDR2 SVGAGI. The CDR3 is CASSGQGIRGYTF. In DNA, the CDR3 is TGTGCCAGCAGCGGACAGGGGATCCGTGGCTACACCTTC.

The gene calls are TRBV5-4 and TRBJ1-4; D not certain. CDR3 length: 13 residues. V lost 4 bases and J 4 bases, leaving 8 bases between the germline ends. Germline lookup yields CDR1 SGHNT and CDR2 YYREEE (reference sequence). DNA of the CDR3: TGTGCCAGCAGCCGGGAACTTAATGAAAAACTGTTTTTT. As protein: CASSRELNEKLFF.

The rearrangement links TRBV5-1 to TRBJ2-7, with a tentative D call TRBD2 (6 bases). The CDR3 runs to 14 residues. V lost 0 bases and J lost 3, with 10 bases in between. CDR1 is SGHRS and CDR2 is YFSETQ in the germline V gene. Written as DNA, the CDR3 is TGCGCCAGCAGCTTGGGGAGGGATATCTACGAGCAGTACTTC. Amino acid sequence: CASSLGRDIYEQYF.

This clone was counted once. The V call is TRBV5-4, the J call TRBJ1-1; a weak D match, TRBD1 (5 bases). V dropped 0 bases and J dropped 7 bases, with 10 bases sitting between them. CDR1 SGHNT and CDR2 YYREEE come from the germline V gene (reference sequence). This CDR3 is 13 amino acids long. In DNA, the CDR3 is TGTGCCAGCAGCTTGGCCGGGACCTATGAAGCTTTCTTT. Translating it yields CASSLAGTYEAFF.

This clone is a singleton in its sample. The chain links TRBV6-6 to TRBJ2-7; TRBD2 matches 14 bases. Unmatched junction bases numbered 4, after V lost 2 bases and J lost 4 bases. Germline assignment: CDR1 MNHNY and CDR2 SVGAGI (reference sequence). The CDR3 sequence is 16 residues long. The CDR3 is CASSYLGLAGVYEQYF. The CDR3 DNA is TGTGCCAGCAGTTACCTGGGACTAGCGGGGGTATACGAGCAGTACTTC.

This rearrangement joins TRBV5-1 to TRBJ2-1, with 8 bases that match TRBD2. Trimming removed 4 bases from V and 4 bases from J; junction bases left unmatched: 4. Germline V gives CDR1 SGHRS, CDR2 YFSETQ. The CDR3 runs 14 residues. DNA for the CDR3: TGCGCCAGCAGCAGCGGGAGTGCGTACAATGAGCAGTTCTTC. This codes for CASSSGSAYNEQFF.